The 31 T cell receptor beta chains given below trace back to one sample, sequenced in a study of blood T cell repertoires in COVID-19. Method: immunoSEQ multiplex PCR; TCRdb's copy keeps in-frame clones and lacks some. The data contain under 250,000 clones, 65% to 85% of them seen just once; the ten biggest clones take up less than 3.5%. Material: peripheral blood. The source is a man aged 50 to 59 with active or convalescent COVID-19.

V is TRBV24-1 and J is TRBJ1-4; TRBD1 agrees at 7 bases. Unmatched junction bases numbered 5, after V lost 7 bases and J lost 4 bases. CDR3 length: 14 amino acids. Germline CDR1 KGHDR, CDR2 SFDVKD. CDR3 bases: TGTGCCACCAGCAAGGGGGCTCTTAATGAAAAACTGTTTTTT. It translates to CATSKGALNEKLFF.

The rearrangement uses TRBV7-2 and TRBJ2-3; the D is unclear. Deletions cut 2 bases from V and 2 bases from J, with 5 bases between. Germline V gene sequence: CDR1 SGHTA, CDR2 FQGNSA. This CDR3 spans 13 amino acids. In DNA form, the CDR3 reads TGTGCCAGCAGCTTATCTTACACAGATACGCAGTATTTT. Amino acids: CASSLSYTDTQYF.

This clone was seen a single time. The chain joins TRBV3-1 (or the pseudogene TRBV3-2) to TRBJ2-1; 11 positions agree with TRBD2. Germline-derived CDR1 and CDR2 are LGHDT and YNNKEL (reference sequence). After removal of 1 base from V and 5 bases from J, the junction contained 13 bases not matched to a gene. The CDR3 length is 19 residues. DNA of the CDR3: TGTGCCAGCAGCCAAGTTCCTGGTAGCGGGAGGGCCCATCACAATGAGCAGTTCTTC. Translation gives CASSQVPGSGRAHHNEQFF.

The chain uses TRBV2 and TRBJ2-5; D is possibly TRBD2 (6 bases). Between the trimmed V and J ends, which lost 8 bases and 2 bases, there was a span of 18 bases. The CDR3 runs 15 residues. Germline assignment: CDR1 SNHLY and CDR2 FYNNEI. The CDR3 nucleotides read TGTGCCAGCGAGGATAGGGAGGACATTCAAGAGACCCAGTACTTC. Its translation: CASEDREDIQETQYF.

This clone was found once. V usage is TRBV10-3 and J usage is TRBJ2-7, with 8 positions matching TRBD2. J was trimmed by 0 bases and V by 6 bases; bases with no gene match: 4. The CDR3 sequence is 14 residues long. Germline values: CDR1 ENHRY, CDR2 SYGVKD. The CDR3 protein is CAIRILADSYEQYF. The CDR3, as DNA: TGTGCCATCAGGATACTAGCGGACTCCTACGAGCAGTACTTC.

V is TRBV7-9 and J is TRBJ1-1; 11 nucleotides align to TRBD1. The CDR3 contains 15 residues. Germline V gene sequence: CDR1 SEHNR, CDR2 FQNEAQ (reference sequence). J was trimmed by 10 bases and V by 4 bases; bases with no gene match: 11. This chain's CDR3 is CASSSGTGGPGGAFF. CDR3 DNA: TGTGCCAGCAGCTCCGGGACAGGGGGTCCGGGAGGAGCTTTCTTT.

The genes are TRBV19 and TRBJ1-3; TRBD1 aligns across 7 bases. The CDR3 contains 15 residues. V gave up 10 bases and J gave up 4 bases; unmatched junction bases: 13. Germline CDR1 is LNHDA and CDR2 is SQIVND (reference sequence). The CDR3 nucleotides read TGTGCCACCGACAGGGCGTCGGTGCCCGGAAACACCATATATTTT. Translation gives CATDRASVPGNTIYF.

This sequence joins TRBV12-3 or TRBV12-4 and TRBJ2-7, with no clear D. Trimming took off 1 base at V and 5 bases at J, with 6 bases between the two ends. The CDR3 loop spans 12 amino acids. The CDR3 loop is CASSLVVDEQYF. In DNA form, the CDR3 reads TGTGCCAGCAGTTTAGTAGTAGACGAGCAGTACTTC.

This chain joins TRBV10-3 and TRBJ1-1; D remains unclear. Germline values: CDR1 ENHRY, CDR2 SYGVKD. This CDR3 contains 15 residues. Trimming took off 3 bases at V and 0 bases at J, with 11 bases between the two ends. The CDR3 DNA reads TGTGCCATCAGTGAACGGGGAGGGATGAACACTGAAGCTTTCTTT. Its protein product is CAISERGGMNTEAFF.

This clone was picked up a small number of times. The chain has TRBV6-7 and TRBJ2-3, with 13 bases that match TRBD2. TRBV6-7 qualifies as an ORF whose function is uncertain. J gave up 8 bases and V 3 bases, and 14 bases lay outside the gene matches. The CDR3 has 18 amino acids. The chain's CDR3 is CASSYSLAGGKDTSTQYF. The CDR3 DNA reads TGTGCCAGCAGTTATTCACTAGCGGGGGGGAAAGACACAAGTACGCAGTATTTT.

The V gene is TRBV10-3, the J gene TRBJ1-4, with D possibly TRBD1 on 6 matching bases. Trimming shortened V by 3 bases and J by 8 bases, and 13 bases separated the two germline ends. Germline CDR1 reads ENHRY; CDR2 reads SYGVKD. This CDR3 comprises 14 residues. The DNA for the CDR3 is TGTGCCATCAGTGATGCAGGGGTCGGGGAAAAACTGTTTTTT. Translation gives CAISDAGVGEKLFF.

This chain joins TRBV7-9 and TRBJ1-6; the D gene is possibly TRBD1 (5 bases). This CDR3 is 17 amino acids long. CDR1 is SEHNR and CDR2 is FQNEAQ in the germline V gene (reference sequence). Trimming cost V 5 bases and J 4 bases, with 18 bases left between them. The CDR3 loop is CASSPLGQGGYNSPLHF. DNA for the CDR3: TGTGCCAGCAGCCCCCTTGGGCAGGGAGGTTATAATTCACCCCTCCACTTT.

The genes are TRBV19 and TRBJ2-4, with TRBD2 matching over 11 bases. Germline CDR1 and CDR2: LNHDA and SQIVND (reference sequence). This CDR3 is built from 15 residues. V lost 2 bases to trimming and J lost 9 bases; unmatched junction nucleotides: 6. CDR3 sequence reads: CASSIPASGGSIQYF. DNA for the CDR3: TGTGCCAGTAGTATACCGGCTAGCGGGGGGAGCATTCAGTACTTC.

The count of this clone is one. The chain carries TRBV6-5 and TRBJ2-1; D unresolved. V was clipped by 2 bases and J by 9 bases, with 8 bases between them. CDR3 length: 12 amino acids. Per the germline V gene, CDR1 is MNHEY and CDR2 is SVGAGI. The CDR3 here is CASSYALVEQFF. In DNA form, the CDR3 reads TGTGCCAGCAGTTACGCCTTAGTTGAGCAGTTCTTC.

This clone was seen once. The V call is TRBV3-1 (or the pseudogene TRBV3-2), the J call TRBJ2-1; 10 nucleotides align to TRBD2. The V and J ends lost 1 base and 3 bases, in that order; junction bases with no gene match: 9. Germline CDR1 reads LGHDT; CDR2 reads YNNKEL (reference sequence). The CDR3 loop spans 18 amino acids. The CDR3 loop is CASSQGRASGGIYNEQFF. The CDR3 nucleotides are TGTGCCAGCAGCCAAGGAAGGGCTAGCGGGGGAATCTACAATGAGCAGTTCTTC.

This clone came up a few times. The chain recombines TRBV30 with TRBJ1-4; no clear D gene. The CDR3 consists of 14 residues. The germline CDR1 and CDR2 sequences are GTSNPN and SVGIG (reference sequence). Trimming shortened V by 5 bases and J by 10 bases, and 20 bases separated the two germline ends. The CDR3 is CAWASGRVIGKLFF. The CDR3 DNA sequence: TGTGCCTGGGCTTCCGGGAGAGTCATCGGAAAACTGTTTTTT.

The genes are TRBV5-5 and TRBJ2-5; 14 bases are shared with TRBD2. The junction had 12 bases not matched to a gene; V was cut back by 4 bases and J by 7 bases. The CDR3 is 17 amino acids. Germline CDR1 is SGHKS and CDR2 is YYEKEE (reference sequence). CDR3 sequence reads: CASSIVPGLAGAPTQYF. The CDR3 DNA reads as TGTGCCAGCAGCATAGTTCCGGGACTAGCGGGAGCGCCGACCCAGTACTTC.

This chain uses TRBV19 with TRBJ1-1, with D possibly matching TRBD1 (5 bases). Per the germline V gene, CDR1 is LNHDA and CDR2 is SQIVND (reference sequence). The CDR3 consists of 15 residues. The V gene lost 7 bases and the J gene lost 3 bases, with 18 bases spanning the gap. The chain's CDR3 is CASTTIQTEYTEAFF. The CDR3 coding sequence is TGTGCCAGTACCACCATTCAGACAGAATACACTGAAGCTTTCTTT.

The count of this clone is one. The V call is TRBV30, the J call TRBJ2-1; 11 nucleotides align to TRBD2. With 3 bases clipped from V and 8 bases from J, the junction kept 15 bases outside the gene matches. The CDR3 totals 17 residues. Germline V gene sequence: CDR1 GTSNPN, CDR2 SVGIG (reference sequence). The CDR3 DNA sequence: TGTGCCTGGAGCGCCGGGACTAGCGGATCGGGTATCGATGAGCAGTTCTTC. Translated: CAWSAGTSGSGIDEQFF.

The chain has TRBV9 and TRBJ1-1; D not certain. Per germline, CDR1 SGDLS and CDR2 YYNGEE. This CDR3 is built from 15 residues. Trimming pared 0 bases from V and 2 bases from J, leaving 11 bases between. CDR3 amino acids: CASSVEERLNTEAFF. CDR3 sequence (DNA): TGTGCCAGCAGCGTAGAGGAGAGACTAAACACTGAAGCTTTCTTT.

The chain couples TRBV29-1 to TRBJ2-2; TRBD2 matches at 7 bases. V gave up 6 bases and J gave up 5 bases; unmatched junction bases: 6. Germline lookup yields CDR1 SQVTM and CDR2 ANQGSEA. The CDR3 runs 13 residues. For the CDR3, the DNA is TGCAGCGTCTCGGGGGGAGGTACCGGGGAGCTGTTTTTT. This sequence encodes CSVSGGGTGELFF.

This clone appeared a few times. The rearrangement links TRBV4-1 to TRBJ1-5, with TRBD1 matching 8 bases. Germline V gives CDR1 MGHRA, CDR2 YSYEKL. With V trimmed by 0 bases and J by 0 bases, 4 bases remained unmatched. The CDR3 consists of 17 residues. CDR3 loop: CASSQDQGASSNQPQHF. CDR3 nucleotides: TGCGCCAGCAGCCAAGATCAGGGGGCTAGTAGCAATCAGCCCCAGCATTTT.

The V and J genes are TRBV28 and TRBJ1-2; no clear D. The CDR3 sequence is 13 residues long. Trimming stripped 11 bases from V and 2 bases from J, with 15 bases between. The V gene's germline CDR1 is MDHEN and CDR2 SYDVKM. This chain's CDR3 is CAPYGPGNYGYTF. CDR3 bases: TGTGCCCCCTACGGACCGGGAAACTATGGCTACACCTTC.

The chain employs TRBV29-1 and TRBJ2-1, with D possibly TRBD2 on 7 matching bases. The CDR3 loop spans 14 amino acids. Germline CDR1 is SQVTM and CDR2 is ANQGSEA. The V end lost 2 bases, the J end lost 6 bases, and 14 bases lay between the germline ends. In DNA, the CDR3 is TGCAGCGTTGAAAAGTGGGGGGGCGTCAATGAGCAGTTCTTC. This sequence encodes CSVEKWGGVNEQFF.

This chain links TRBV7-8 with TRBJ2-7; D might be TRBD1 (7 bases). The CDR3 length is 15 residues. Germline V gene sequence: CDR1 SGHVS, CDR2 FQNEAQ. The V gene lost 3 bases and the J gene lost 0 bases, with 12 bases spanning the gap. The CDR3 DNA sequence: TGTGCCAGCAGCTTTGTTCAGGGGGGCTCCTACGAGCAGTACTTC. Translating gives CASSFVQGGSYEQYF. The whole variable domain, remainder taken from reference TRBV7-8 and TRBJ2-7, is GAGVSQSPRYKVAKRGQDVALRCDPISGHVSLFWYQQALGQGPEFLTYFQNEAQLDKSGLPSDRFFAERPEGSVSTLKIQRTQQEDSAVYLCASSFVQGGSYEQYFGPGTRLTVT.

The chain carries TRBV5-3 and TRBJ2-1, with 9 bases fitting TRBD1. TRBV5-3 is an open reading frame, and its role is uncertain. The CDR3 totals 16 residues. Trimming removed 4 bases from V and 3 bases from J; junction bases left unmatched: 8. In nucleotides, the CDR3 is TGTGCCAGAAGCCTTCGGACAGGGGCCAACTACAATGAGCAGTTCTTC. Encoded protein: CARSLRTGANYNEQFF.

The chain employs TRBV6-5 and TRBJ1-1; 10 bases map to TRBD1. Germline V CDR1 and CDR2: MNHEY, SVGAGI. This CDR3 has 14 residues. J lost 5 bases, V lost 6 bases, and 6 bases had no gene match. The CDR3 is CASSGDRGRTEAFF. The DNA for the CDR3 is TGTGCCAGCAGCGGGGACAGGGGAAGGACTGAAGCTTTCTTT.

The V gene is TRBV7-8, the J gene TRBJ1-5; no clear D gene. The ends were cut back, 1 base at V and 0 bases at J, with 7 bases in the middle. The CDR3 extends over 15 amino acids. CDR1 SGHVS and CDR2 FQNEAQ come from the germline V gene. The CDR3 coding sequence is TGTGCCAGCAGCTTAGTGGCGGGTAGCAATCAGCCCCAGCATTTT. Protein: CASSLVAGSNQPQHF.

V and J are TRBV5-4 and TRBJ1-2; D remains unclear. Germline V gives CDR1 SGHNT, CDR2 YYREEE (reference sequence). The V gene lost 2 bases and the J gene lost 8 bases, with 7 bases spanning the gap. The CDR3 is made up of 11 amino acids. The CDR3 nucleotides are TGTGCCAGCAGCTTCGAGGGCGGCTACACCTTC. The encoded protein is CASSFEGGYTF.

This chain connects TRBV3-1 (or the pseudogene TRBV3-2) to TRBJ2-7; 8 nucleotides agree with TRBD2. The CDR3 totals 16 residues. From germline, CDR1 is LGHDT and CDR2 YNNKEL (reference sequence). Trimming cost V 4 bases and J 7 bases; bases outside gene matches: 15. The CDR3 sequence: CASSLLSGGGFWEQYF. DNA of the CDR3: TGTGCCAGCAGCCTCCTTTCCGGGGGGGGATTTTGGGAGCAGTACTTC.

This clone came up a few times. The chain recombines TRBV11-2 with TRBJ2-1, with D possibly TRBD2 on 7 matching bases. The CDR3 length is 15 residues. V lost 0 bases, J lost 10 bases, and 16 bases lay in between. CDR1 is SGHAT, CDR2 FQNNGV, per germline. For the CDR3, the DNA is TGTGCCAGCAGCTTAGATGGGGGGGGGCGAAGCGAGCAGTTCTTC. Encoded protein: CASSLDGGGRSEQFF.